Below, 6 T cell receptor beta chains from the same sample are listed, as sequenced in a study of blood T cell repertoires in COVID-19. Method: immunoSEQ multiplex PCR; TCRdb's copy keeps in-frame clones and lacks some. The data hold approximately 220,000 clones, with 65% to 85% observed a single time. The sequencing input was peripheral blood. These receptors all stem from a woman between 50 and 59 years old with acute or convalescent COVID-19.

V and J are TRBV5-1 and TRBJ2-7, with D unclear. The germline CDR1 and CDR2 sequences are SGHRS and YFSETQ. CDR3 length: 13 residues. V was cut by 0 bases and J by 3 bases, with 7 bases left in between. In DNA, the CDR3 is TGCGCCAGCAGCTTGGGTCAGGTCTACGAGCAGTACTTC. It translates to CASSLGQVYEQYF.

V gene TRBV6-6 combines with J gene TRBJ2-7; 10 nucleotides align to TRBD2. Germline values: CDR1 MNHNY, CDR2 SVGAGI (reference sequence). V lost 5 bases to trimming and J lost 3 bases; unmatched junction nucleotides: 4. The CDR3 totals 14 residues. This CDR3 is CASSDSSGSYEQYF. Here the CDR3 DNA reads TGTGCCAGCAGTGATTCTAGCGGGAGCTACGAGCAGTACTTC.

J is TRBJ2-7 and V is TRBV6-5; D unresolved. The V gene's germline CDR1 is MNHEY and CDR2 SVGAGI. The CDR3 length is 13 residues. V gave up 2 bases and J gave up 6 bases, with 11 bases separating them. For the CDR3, the DNA is TGTGCCAGCAGTTACCCGACGGCTAGCGAGCAGTACTTC. Translating gives CASSYPTASEQYF.

The table lists this clone with a count of one. The junction shows a germline mismatch at one end, possibly a read error. The V gene is TRBV29-1, the J gene TRBJ1-1, with D maybe TRBD1 (6 bases). The CDR3 runs to 10 residues. In germline, CDR1 is SQVTM, CDR2 ANQGSEA. For the CDR3, the DNA is TGCAGCGCCCAAACCGGGACATCCCAATTT. This translates into CSAQTGTSQF.

Concerning this clone: Other DNA sequences of this sample code for an identical CDR3. This sequence joins TRBV11-2 and TRBJ2-1; TRBD2 agrees at 9 bases. Trimming removed 1 base from V and 6 bases from J; junction bases left unmatched: 1. Germline CDR1 and CDR2: SGHAT and FQNNGV. The CDR3 is 14 amino acids. CDR3 nucleotide sequence: TGTGCCAGCAGCTTAGGCGGGAGGGGCAATGAGCAGTTCTTC. Translation: CASSLGGRGNEQFF.

The gene calls are TRBV10-3 and TRBJ2-7; TRBD2 agrees at 11 bases. The CDR3 spans 13 residues. Germline CDR1 and CDR2: ENHRY and SYGVKD. The V segment lost 10 bases and the J segment 3 bases; nucleotides outside the gene matches: 5. In DNA, the CDR3 is TGTGCCACCCTGGGACTAGCGGACTACGAGCAGTACTTC. It is translated as CATLGLADYEQYF.